A selection of T cell receptor beta chains follows, all from one sample in a study of blood T cell repertoires in COVID-19. The assay was immunoSEQ multiplex PCR, and TCRdb's table has in-frame clones only and misses some. The sample includes around 70,000 clones, approximately 79% of them seen just once. The sample comprised peripheral blood. The receptors were gathered from a woman aged 45-65 years with acute or convalescent COVID-19. Each CDR3 is given with its conserved first and last residue. D genes are given only for firm matches.

cdr3_aa	cdr3_nt	v_call	j_call	d_call
CATSSGDKKGYEQYF	TGTGCCACCAGCAGTGGGGACAAAAAGGGCTACGAGCAGTACTTC	TRBV15	TRBJ2-7	-
CASSEGQGQFF	TGTGCCAGCTCGGAGGGACAGGGGCAGTTCTTC	TRBV18	TRBJ2-1	TRBD1
CASSDLNNEQFF	TGTGCCAGCAGTGATCTAAACAATGAGCAGTTCTTC	TRBV27	TRBJ2-1	-
CATSRVARETQYF	TGTGCCACCAGCAGAGTGGCAAGAGAGACCCAGTACTTC	TRBV15	TRBJ2-5	-
CASSFGGDTGELFF	TGTGCCAGCAGCTTTGGGGGGGACACCGGGGAGCTGTTTTTT	TRBV7-9	TRBJ2-2	TRBD2
CASSSFTDTQYF	TGTGCCAGCAGCTCCTTCACAGATACGCAGTATTTT	TRBV11-2	TRBJ2-3	-
CASSLSRGNNSPLHF	TGTGCCAGCAGTTTATCCAGGGGGAATAATTCACCCCTCCACTTT	TRBV28	TRBJ1-6	TRBD1
CASSTRDTGSYNEQFF	TGTGCCAGCAGTACACGGGACACTGGCTCCTACAATGAGCAGTTCTTC	TRBV27	TRBJ2-1	-
CASSLNGDQPQHF	TGTGCCAGCAGCTTGAACGGGGATCAGCCCCAGCATTTT	TRBV7-9	TRBJ1-5	-
CASSLAGDDYGYTF	TGTGCCAGCAGTTTGGCAGGGGATGACTATGGCTACACCTTC	TRBV27	TRBJ1-2	-
CASSASTGGSGNTIYF	TGTGCCAGCAGTGCTTCGACAGGGGGGTCTGGAAACACCATATATTTT	TRBV2	TRBJ1-3	TRBD1
CASSSEAPDGSRAQYF	TGTGCCAGCAGCTCCGAAGCGCCCGACGGGAGCCGTGCGCAGTATTTT	TRBV7-9	TRBJ2-3	-
CASSFSAGEGYEQYF	TGTGCCAGCAGTTTCTCAGCGGGAGAAGGCTACGAGCAGTACTTC	TRBV28	TRBJ2-7	TRBD2